A selection of T cell receptor beta chains follows, all from one sample in a study of blood T cells in healthy people across ages. TCRdb re-called the 5' RACE reads with MiXCR, one entry per CDR3 protein. The table includes 710,000 or so distinct CDR3 sequences, about 24% detected once. The sample consisted of blood. Receptors originate from a man in his 70s in good health. Both conserved end residues are part of each CDR3. The D gene is left open where the match is weak. Size is omitted from some rows. Given values are once, few, many or a class for expanded clones.

D gene	J gene	V gene	clone size	CDR3 protein	CDR3 DNA
.	TRBJ2-5	TRBV29-1	.	CSGDIGFETQYF	TGCAGCGGGGACATAGGTTTCGAGACCCAGTACTTC
.	TRBJ2-7	TRBV6-2/TRBV6-3	few	CASSYDYEQYF	TGTGCCAGCAGTTACGACTACGAGCAGTACTTC
.	TRBJ2-6	TRBV5-1	few	CASSLLVPAGANVLTF	TGCGCCAGCAGCTTACTTGTCCCCGCTGGGGCCAACGTCCTGACTTTC
TRBD1	TRBJ1-5	TRBV27	few	CASSPSDRDYQPQHF	TGTGCCAGCAGTCCCTCCGACAGGGACTATCAGCCCCAGCATTTT
.	TRBJ1-5	TRBV7-8	.	CASSFYGSNQPQHF	TGTGCCAGCAGCTTTTATGGGTCCAATCAGCCCCAGCATTTT
TRBD2	TRBJ2-3	TRBV5-1	few	CASSRGTAGADTQYF	TGCGCCAGCAGCAGAGGGACTGCGGGGGCAGATACGCAGTATTTT
.	TRBJ2-5	TRBV20-1	.	CSARLGSGGETQYF	TGCAGTGCTAGATTAGGGAGTGGTGGAGAGACCCAGTACTTC
TRBD2	TRBJ2-1	TRBV19	.	CASSMWTSGNEQFF	TGTGCCAGTAGTATGTGGACTAGCGGCAATGAGCAGTTCTTC
TRBD1	TRBJ1-2	TRBV7-8	.	CASSFPGGGGYTF	TGTGCCAGCAGCTTTCCAGGGGGCGGTGGCTACACCTTC
TRBD2	TRBJ2-3	TRBV7-9	.	CASTRLAGTDTQYF	TGTGCCAGCACTCGACTAGCGGGTACAGATACGCAGTATTTT
TRBD2	TRBJ2-2	TRBV5-1	.	CASSLPVLADTGELFF	TGCGCCAGCAGCTTGCCCGTTCTAGCGGACACCGGGGAGCTGTTTTTT
.	TRBJ1-2	TRBV25-1	.	CASYGWLGKNRNYGYTF	TGTGCCAGCTACGGCTGGTTGGGCAAGAACCGAAACTATGGCTACACCTTC
.	TRBJ1-2	TRBV15	few	CATRDALAGYGYTF	TGTGCCACCCGAGACGCTCTTGCGGGGTATGGCTACACCTTC
.	TRBJ1-1	TRBV7-9	few	CASSGQNTEAFF	TGTGCCAGCAGCGGACAGAACACTGAAGCTTTCTTT
.	TRBJ2-5	TRBV4-3	many	CASSQAGRKTQYF	TGCGCCAGCAGCCAAGCAGGGAGAAAGACCCAGTACTTC
TRBD2	TRBJ2-1	TRBV3-1	.	CASSPSTGLAHNEQFF	TGTGCCAGCAGCCCTTCAACGGGACTAGCCCACAATGAGCAGTTCTTC
.	TRBJ1-2	TRBV28	.	CASRSPPNYGYTF	TGTGCCAGCAGGTCACCTCCTAACTATGGCTACACCTTC
.	TRBJ1-6	TRBV6-5	few	CASSYKRALWNSPLHF	TGTGCCAGCAGTTACAAACGAGCCCTTTGGAATTCACCCCTCCACTTT
TRBD2	TRBJ2-2	TRBV2	few	CATGGVAGTGELFF	TGTGCCACCGGGGGGGTAGCGGGCACCGGGGAGCTGTTTTTT
.	TRBJ2-7	TRBV28	.	CASRESYEQYF	TGTGCCAGCCGAGAATCCTACGAGCAGTACTTC
.	TRBJ1-1	TRBV12-3/TRBV12-4	many	CASSPSGIYTEAFF	TGTGCCAGCAGTCCCTCGGGGATATACACTGAAGCTTTCTTT
TRBD2	TRBJ2-3	TRBV4-3	.	CASSQQAGGPSGSTDTQYF	TGCGCCAGCAGCCAACAAGCGGGAGGGCCTAGTGGAAGCACAGATACGCAGTATTTT
TRBD1	TRBJ2-3	TRBV20-1	.	CSASGGTGQGSTDTQYF	TGCAGTGCGAGCGGTGGAACGGGACAGGGGAGCACAGATACGCAGTATTTT
TRBD1	TRBJ1-1	TRBV7-2	.	CASSSVGTGATEAFF	TGTGCCAGCAGCTCGGTGGGGACAGGGGCTACTGAAGCTTTCTTT
.	TRBJ2-5	TRBV24-1	.	CATRPGYQETQYF	TGTGCCACCAGACCCGGCTACCAAGAGACCCAGTACTTC
TRBD2	TRBJ2-1	TRBV12-3/TRBV12-4	few	CASSLGTSVGNEQFF	TGTGCCAGCAGTTTGGGGACTAGCGTGGGCAATGAGCAGTTCTTC
.	TRBJ1-1	TRBV11-2	few	CASSSVMGMGTEAFF	TGTGCCAGCAGCTCGGTAATGGGGATGGGCACTGAAGCTTTCTTT
.	TRBJ1-5	TRBV29-1	.	CSVMGPNQPQHF	TGCAGCGTCATGGGACCCAATCAGCCCCAGCATTTT
.	TRBJ2-1	TRBV27	.	CASGSPGLLNEQFF	TGTGCCAGCGGATCCCCGGGACTCCTCAATGAGCAGTTCTTC
.	TRBJ1-4	TRBV9	.	CASSVAMGGQNEKLFF	TGTGCCAGCAGCGTAGCGATGGGGGGGCAGAATGAAAAACTGTTTTTT
TRBD1	TRBJ1-4	TRBV6-5	few	CASSWRDSPSTNEKLFF	TGTGCCAGCAGTTGGAGGGACAGCCCTTCAACTAATGAAAAACTGTTTTTT
.	TRBJ1-5	TRBV20-1	few	CSASGIFSQPQHF	TGCAGTGCTAGCGGCATTTTCAGTCAGCCCCAGCATTTT
TRBD1	TRBJ2-7	TRBV20-1	.	CSAHEGQGFYEQYF	TGCAGTGCTCACGAGGGACAGGGCTTCTACGAGCAGTACTTC
.	TRBJ2-2	TRBV5-1	.	CASSLKNTGELFF	TGCGCCAGCAGCTTGAAGAACACCGGGGAGCTGTTTTTT
TRBD2	TRBJ2-7	TRBV28	few	CASTHSGGDYEQYF	TGTGCCAGCACCCATTCTGGGGGGGACTACGAGCAGTACTTC
TRBD1	TRBJ2-1	TRBV3-1	few	CASSQVIGTGDEQFF	TGTGCCAGCAGCCAAGTGATTGGGACAGGGGATGAGCAGTTCTTC
TRBD1	TRBJ2-4	TRBV12-3/TRBV12-4	few	CASMKQGTTKNIQYF	TGTGCCAGCATGAAACAGGGGACGACCAAAAACATTCAGTACTTC
.	TRBJ1-4	TRBV27	few	CASRHTDGYDEKLFF	TGTGCCAGCAGACACACCGACGGGTATGACGAAAAACTGTTTTTT
TRBD1	TRBJ1-5	TRBV6-1	.	CASSSDRGTLIYQPQHF	TGTGCCAGCAGTTCGGACAGGGGGACGTTAATATATCAGCCCCAGCATTTT
TRBD1	TRBJ2-1	TRBV12-3/TRBV12-4	few	CASTGTDSYNEQFF	TGTGCCAGCACGGGGACAGACTCCTACAATGAGCAGTTCTTC
TRBD2	TRBJ2-3	TRBV20-1	.	CSAFHSGGAIDTQYF	TGCAGTGCTTTTCATAGCGGGGGGGCCATAGATACGCAGTATTTT
TRBD1	TRBJ1-6	TRBV12-3/TRBV12-4	.	CASSLGYRGSPLHF	TGTGCCAGCAGTTTGGGTTACAGGGGTTCACCCCTCCACTTT
.	TRBJ2-3	TRBV20-1	.	CSAKASASSTDTQYF	TGCAGTGCTAAGGCTAGCGCCTCTAGCACAGATACGCAGTATTTT
.	TRBJ2-6	TRBV7-8	few	CASSPVMAAGANVLTF	TGTGCCAGCAGCCCAGTGATGGCGGCTGGGGCCAACGTCCTGACTTTC
TRBD1	TRBJ2-5	TRBV11-2	few	CASSLATGPQETQYF	TGTGCCAGCAGCTTAGCGACAGGGCCACAAGAGACCCAGTACTTC
TRBD1	TRBJ1-2	TRBV5-1	few	CASSSPGTGEGYTF	TGCGCCAGCAGCTCACCCGGGACAGGGGAAGGCTACACCTTC
.	TRBJ2-3	TRBV5-1	few	CASSLGQFSTDTQYF	TGCGCCAGCAGCTTGGGACAGTTTAGCACAGATACGCAGTATTTT
.	TRBJ1-2	TRBV27	.	CASSLKPGANYGYTF	TGTGCCAGCAGTTTAAAGCCGGGGGCGAACTATGGCTACACCTTC
TRBD2	TRBJ2-2	TRBV12-3/TRBV12-4	.	CASRGTSGGSNTGELFF	TGTGCCAGCAGGGGGACTAGCGGGGGGTCGAACACCGGGGAGCTGTTTTTT
.	TRBJ2-4	TRBV18	many	CASSPGAKNIQYF	TGTGCCAGCAGCCCCGGGGCCAAAAACATTCAGTACTTC
.	TRBJ1-2	TRBV4-1	.	CASSQERAGRVEFGYTF	TGCGCCAGCAGCCAAGAAAGGGCGGGACGTGTGGAATTCGGCTACACCTTC
TRBD1	TRBJ1-1	TRBV24-1	once	CATSDSRTGSTEAFF	TGTGCCACCAGTGACTCTCGGACAGGATCCACTGAAGCTTTCTTT
TRBD1	TRBJ1-1	TRBV12-3/TRBV12-4	few	CASQRQGATPGTEAFF	TGTGCCAGCCAAAGACAGGGGGCGACTCCTGGCACTGAAGCTTTCTTT
.	TRBJ2-1	TRBV7-8	.	CANSLPTRTVNNEQFF	TGTGCCAACAGCTTACCGACTAGGACTGTTAACAATGAGCAGTTCTTC
.	TRBJ2-1	TRBV2	.	CASSVPTKYNEQFF	TGTGCCAGCAGTGTTCCGACTAAGTACAATGAGCAGTTCTTC